Sequencing of this T cell receptor (beta chain) was carried out in a study of shared clonotypes between healthy human individuals. Study at large: Per-donor plates numbered three CD4 naive, three CD4 memory, two CD8 naive and one CD8 memory.

Execution of the assay was at deep level. Assay used: immunoSEQ multiplex PCR; TCRdb lists only in-frame clones, some missing. Of about 2 million clones in the sample, just under 95% are singletons; the top ten hold roughly 1.1%. The CDR3 length is 15 residues. The V and J ends lost 2 bases and 7 bases, in that order; junction bases with no gene match: 5. Germline V lookup: CDR1 MNHEY, CDR2 SVGAGI. Note on this clone: The antigen remains undetermined.

The naive CD8 subset, CD45RO-negative cells positively selected for CCR7, excluded terminally differentiated effector memory CD45RA+ cells. Whole-study findings and limits: Unshared clonotypes carried lower generation probabilities than those common to all four donors.

The V gene is TRBV6-5, the J gene TRBJ2-2, with 9 bases lining up with TRBD1. The sample was naive CD8+ T cells sorted from blood. The source of this sequence is a young man in good health. The CDR3 sequence is CASSYETGGNGELFF. DNA for the CDR3: TGTGCCAGCAGTTACGAGACAGGGGGGAACGGGGAGCTGTTTTTT.